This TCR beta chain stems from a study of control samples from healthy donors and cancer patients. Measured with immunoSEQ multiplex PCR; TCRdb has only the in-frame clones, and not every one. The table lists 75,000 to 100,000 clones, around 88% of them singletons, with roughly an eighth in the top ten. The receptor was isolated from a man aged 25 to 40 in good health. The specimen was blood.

DNA of the CDR3: TGCGCCAGCAGCTTGCTCAGGACAGGGGACACTGAAGCTTTCTTT. Protein sequence: CASSLLRTGDTEAFF. The chain employs TRBV5-1 and TRBJ1-1; TRBD1 agrees at 9 bases. The ends lost 1 base at V and 3 bases at J; junction bases unmatched: 4. Per germline, CDR1 SGHRS and CDR2 YFSETQ. CDR3 length: 15 amino acids.